Presented here are 12 T cell receptor beta chains from one specimen sequenced in a study of T cell responses to AZD1222 COVID-19 vaccine. Here immunoSEQ multiplex PCR was the method, and the copy in TCRdb shows in-frame clones only, minus some. The data show 54,000 or so clones, 70% to 90% seen once. Sequences were derived from peripheral blood, sampled on day 0 of AZD1222 vaccination. These receptors were collected from an adult in good health.

The chain combines TRBV7-2 with TRBJ2-5; D is possibly TRBD1 or TRBD2 (6 bases each). Trimming removed 3 bases at V and 2 bases at J, with 19 bases between. Germline V gene data show CDR1 as SGHTA and CDR2 as FQGNSA. The CDR3 length is 17 residues. CDR3 protein: CASSFPRGGGSQETQYF. As DNA, the CDR3 is TGTGCCAGCAGCTTTCCGCGAGGAGGGGGATCGCAAGAGACCCAGTACTTC.

V usage is TRBV4-1 and J usage is TRBJ1-2; TRBD1 matches at 9 bases. Per the germline V gene, CDR1 is MGHRA and CDR2 is YSYEKL. There are 16 residues in the CDR3. V shed 4 bases and J 4 bases; nucleotides not matched to a gene: 10. This CDR3 reads CASSLSPGQGGYGYTF. CDR3 in DNA: TGCGCCAGCAGCCTAAGTCCGGGACAGGGAGGCTATGGCTACACCTTC.

With regard to this clone: Its ends do not fully match the called genes, so a read error is possible. J is TRBJ2-5 and V is TRBV5-5; TRBD2 matches at 7 bases. The CDR3 totals 16 residues. Germline lookup yields CDR1 SGHKS and CDR2 YYEKEE (reference sequence). This CDR3 is CASSLAYTTSSETQYF. CDR3 DNA: TGTGCCAGCAGTTTGGCGTACACGACTAGCTCGGAGACCCAGTACTTC.

This clone occurred once. V and J are TRBV6-5 and TRBJ2-7; D is ambiguous. V shed 2 bases and J shed 1 base, with 6 bases lying between them. Per germline, CDR1 MNHEY and CDR2 SVGAGI. This CDR3 contains 13 residues. CDR3 loop: CASSYPGSYEQYF. CDR3 in DNA: TGTGCCAGCAGTTACCCCGGATCCTACGAGCAGTACTTC.

The rearrangement uses TRBV23-1 and TRBJ1-1, with unresolved D. TRBV23-1 is an ORF for which the function is uncertain. Trimming stripped 4 bases from V and 4 bases from J, with 7 bases between. The CDR3 extends over 12 amino acids. The CDR3 region is CASSLWGTEAFF. The CDR3 DNA reads as TGCGCCAGCAGTCTCTGGGGCACTGAAGCTTTCTTT.

In regard to this clone: An end of the junction does not agree with germline; a read error may underlie this. This chain links TRBV18 with TRBJ1-1; TRBD1 might be the D (6 bases). CDR3 size: 14 residues. Germline V gene sequence: CDR1 KGHSH, CDR2 LQKENI. The CDR3 nucleotides read TGTGCCAGCTCACCAACCACAGGGAACTCTGAAGCTTTCTTT. This sequence encodes CASSPTTGNSEAFF.

CDR3 region: CASSLRSGWGNTEAFF. The CDR3 bases are TGTGCCAGCAGCTTGCGGTCAGGGTGGGGGAACACTGAAGCTTTCTTT. The genes are TRBV5-6 and TRBJ1-1; D perhaps matches TRBD1 (5 bases). This CDR3 is 16 amino acids long. The V gene lost 1 base and the J gene lost 1 base, with 14 bases spanning the gap. The V gene's germline CDR1 is SGHDT and CDR2 YYEEEE.

This chain uses TRBV6-5 with TRBJ2-2; TRBD1 might be the D (6 bases). The germline V and J ends were trimmed by 3 bases and 3 bases, with 14 bases remaining between them. Per the germline V gene, CDR1 is MNHEY and CDR2 is SVGAGI. This CDR3 spans 16 amino acids. The CDR3: CASSYAGAGDTGELFF. The CDR3 bases are TGTGCCAGCAGTTATGCCGGGGCAGGGGACACCGGGGAGCTGTTTTTT.

The rearrangement links TRBV19 to TRBJ2-5, with a weak D call TRBD2 (5 bases). V lost 2 bases to trimming and J lost 2 bases, with 12 bases between them. The germline gives CDR1 LNHDA, CDR2 SQIVND (reference sequence). CDR3 length equals 15 residues. CDR3 residues: CASSIRAGGQETQYF. The CDR3 DNA reads as TGTGCCAGTAGTATAAGGGCCGGAGGACAAGAGACCCAGTACTTC.

This clone has only one observation. The chain combines TRBV25-1 with TRBJ1-6, with TRBD1 as a possible D gene (5 bases). This CDR3 spans 14 amino acids. Trimming took off 10 bases at V and 8 bases at J, with 18 bases between the two ends. Germline CDR1 reads MGHDK; CDR2 reads SYGVNS. The CDR3 is CATHSWGMDSPLHF. The CDR3 nucleotides read TGTGCCACCCATTCTTGGGGGATGGATTCACCCCTCCACTTT.

The CDR3 here is CASSSTGTGSYEQYF. CDR3 bases: TGTGCCAGCAGTTCAACCGGGACAGGCTCCTACGAGCAGTACTTC. This chain links TRBV7-9 with TRBJ2-7, with 8 positions matching TRBD1. V gave up 6 bases and J gave up 0 bases; unmatched junction bases: 7. This CDR3 contains 15 residues. Germline values: CDR1 SEHNR, CDR2 FQNEAQ (reference sequence).

In regard to this clone: A read error may account for a junction end that differs from germline. The V call is TRBV18, the J call TRBJ2-4; 11 bases agree with TRBD1. CDR3 length: 15 residues. The germline gives CDR1 KGHSH, CDR2 LQKENI. CDR3 bases: TGTGCCAGCTCCCCACCCGGGACAGGGGGAAACATTCAGTACTTC. It specifies CASSPPGTGGNIQYF.